This TCR beta chain was retrieved from a study of blood T cell repertoires in COVID-19. Overall study: COVID-19 samples collected from the United States, Italy and Spain covered acute and convalescent phases.

Germline loops: CDR1 MDHEN, CDR2 SYDVKM. Between the trimmed V and J ends, which lost 6 bases and 7 bases, there was a span of 9 bases. The CDR3 consists of 12 residues. This clone was detected once. Generated by immunoSEQ multiplex PCR, the TCRdb table keeps only in-frame clones and is missing some. The sample holds 250,000 to 300,000 clones, about nine tenths seen once. Sequencing input: peripheral blood. The rearrangement links TRBV28 to TRBJ1-4; D is possibly TRBD1 (6 bases). The sequence came from a woman aged 40 to 50 who had recovered from COVID-19. The CDR3, as DNA: TGTGCCAGCAGGACAGGAGGTGAAAAACTGTTTTTT. It is translated as CASRTGGEKLFF.